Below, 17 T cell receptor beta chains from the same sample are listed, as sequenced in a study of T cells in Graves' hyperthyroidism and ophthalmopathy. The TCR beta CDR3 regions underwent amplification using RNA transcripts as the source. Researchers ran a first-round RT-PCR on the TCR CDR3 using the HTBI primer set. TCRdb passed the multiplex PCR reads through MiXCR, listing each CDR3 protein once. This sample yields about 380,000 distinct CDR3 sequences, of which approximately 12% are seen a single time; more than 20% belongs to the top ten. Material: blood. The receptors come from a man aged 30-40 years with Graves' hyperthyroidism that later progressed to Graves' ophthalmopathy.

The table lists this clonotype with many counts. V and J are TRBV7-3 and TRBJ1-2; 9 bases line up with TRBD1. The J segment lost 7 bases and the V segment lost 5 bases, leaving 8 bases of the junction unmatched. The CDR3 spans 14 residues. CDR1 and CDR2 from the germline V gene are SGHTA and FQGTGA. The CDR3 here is CASSPRDRAAGYTF. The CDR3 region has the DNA TGTGCCAGCAGCCCACGGGACAGGGCGGCTGGCTACACCTTC.

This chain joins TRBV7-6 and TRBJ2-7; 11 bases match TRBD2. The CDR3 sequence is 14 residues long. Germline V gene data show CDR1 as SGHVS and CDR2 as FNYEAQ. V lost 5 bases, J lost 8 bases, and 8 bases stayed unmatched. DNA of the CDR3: TGTGCCAGCAGCGCCAGACTAGCGGGGAACAAGCAGTACTTC. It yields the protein CASSARLAGNKQYF. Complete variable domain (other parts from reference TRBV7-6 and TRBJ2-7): GAGVSQSPRYKVTKRGQDVALRCDPISGHVSLYWYRQALGQGPEFLTYFNYEAQQDKSGLPNDRFSAERPEGSISTLTIQRTEQRDSAMYRCASSARLAGNKQYFGPGTRLTVT.

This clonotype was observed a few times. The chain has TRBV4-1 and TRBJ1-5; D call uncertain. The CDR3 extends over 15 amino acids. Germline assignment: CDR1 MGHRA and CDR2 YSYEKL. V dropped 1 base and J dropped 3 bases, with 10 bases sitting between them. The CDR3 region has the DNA TGCGCCAGCAGCCAAGCTCGTTCGACCAATCAGCCCCAGCATTTT. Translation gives CASSQARSTNQPQHF.

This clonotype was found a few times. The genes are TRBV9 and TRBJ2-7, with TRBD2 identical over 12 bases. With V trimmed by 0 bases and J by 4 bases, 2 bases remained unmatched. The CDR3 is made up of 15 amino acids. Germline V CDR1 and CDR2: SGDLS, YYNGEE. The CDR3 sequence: CASSVETSGGYEQYF. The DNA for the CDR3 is TGTGCCAGCAGCGTAGAAACTAGCGGGGGGTACGAGCAGTACTTC.

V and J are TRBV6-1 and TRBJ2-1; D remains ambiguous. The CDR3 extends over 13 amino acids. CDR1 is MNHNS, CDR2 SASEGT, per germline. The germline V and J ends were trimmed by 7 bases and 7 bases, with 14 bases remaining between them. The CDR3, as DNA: TGTGCCAGCAAATCACTCCGGAGAAATGAGCAGTTCTTC. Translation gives CASKSLRRNEQFF.

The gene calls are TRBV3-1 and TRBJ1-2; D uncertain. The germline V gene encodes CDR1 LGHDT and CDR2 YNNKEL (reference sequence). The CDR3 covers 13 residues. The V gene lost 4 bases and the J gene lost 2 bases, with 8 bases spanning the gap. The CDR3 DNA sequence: TGTGCCAGCAGCCTGTCAGCAAACTATGGCTACACCTTC. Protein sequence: CASSLSANYGYTF.

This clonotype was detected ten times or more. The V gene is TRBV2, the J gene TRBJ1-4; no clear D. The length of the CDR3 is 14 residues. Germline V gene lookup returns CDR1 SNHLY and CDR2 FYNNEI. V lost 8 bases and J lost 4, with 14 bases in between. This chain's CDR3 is CASVAGWHNEKLFF. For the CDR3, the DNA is TGTGCCAGCGTCGCCGGTTGGCATAATGAAAAACTGTTTTTT.

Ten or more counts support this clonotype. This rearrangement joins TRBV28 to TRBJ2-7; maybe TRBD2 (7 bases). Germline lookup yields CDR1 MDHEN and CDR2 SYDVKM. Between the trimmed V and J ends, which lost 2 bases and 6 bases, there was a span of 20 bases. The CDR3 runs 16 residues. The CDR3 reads CASSLVVGGALREQYF. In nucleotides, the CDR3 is TGTGCCAGCAGTTTAGTAGTTGGGGGGGCCCTACGCGAGCAGTACTTC.

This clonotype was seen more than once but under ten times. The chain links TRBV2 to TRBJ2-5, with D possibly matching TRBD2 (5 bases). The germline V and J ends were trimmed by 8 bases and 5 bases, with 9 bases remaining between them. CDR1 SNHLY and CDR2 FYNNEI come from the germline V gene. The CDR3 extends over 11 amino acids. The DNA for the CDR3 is TGTGCCAGCGGGGAGAGGGAGACCCAGTACTTC. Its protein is CASGERETQYF.

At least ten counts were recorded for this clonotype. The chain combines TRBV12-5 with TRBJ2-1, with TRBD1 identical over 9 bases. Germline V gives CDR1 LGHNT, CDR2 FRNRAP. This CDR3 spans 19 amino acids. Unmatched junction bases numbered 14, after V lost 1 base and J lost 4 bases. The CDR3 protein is CASGLGDRASPRGYNEQFF. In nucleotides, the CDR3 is TGTGCTAGTGGTTTGGGGGACAGGGCATCGCCGCGGGGTTACAATGAGCAGTTCTTC.

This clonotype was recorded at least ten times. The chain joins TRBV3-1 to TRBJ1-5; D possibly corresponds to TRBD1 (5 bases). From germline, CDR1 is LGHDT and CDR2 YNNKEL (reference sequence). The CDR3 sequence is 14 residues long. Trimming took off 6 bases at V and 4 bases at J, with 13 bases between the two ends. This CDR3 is CASSRSGGNQPQHF. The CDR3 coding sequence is TGTGCCAGCAGTCGCTCCGGGGGTAATCAGCCCCAGCATTTT. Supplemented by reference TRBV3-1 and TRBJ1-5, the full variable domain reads DTAVSQTPKYLVTQMGNDKSIKCEQNLGHDTMYWYKQDSKKFLKIMFSYNNKELIINETVPNRFSPKSPDKAHLNLHINSLELGDSAVYFCASSRSGGNQPQHFGDGTRLSIL.

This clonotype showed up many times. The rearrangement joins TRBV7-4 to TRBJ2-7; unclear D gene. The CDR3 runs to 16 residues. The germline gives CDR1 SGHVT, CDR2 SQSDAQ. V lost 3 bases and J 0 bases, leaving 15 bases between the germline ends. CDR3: CASSLSGADCSYEQYF. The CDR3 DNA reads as TGTGCCAGCAGCTTGAGTGGAGCCGACTGCTCCTACGAGCAGTACTTC.

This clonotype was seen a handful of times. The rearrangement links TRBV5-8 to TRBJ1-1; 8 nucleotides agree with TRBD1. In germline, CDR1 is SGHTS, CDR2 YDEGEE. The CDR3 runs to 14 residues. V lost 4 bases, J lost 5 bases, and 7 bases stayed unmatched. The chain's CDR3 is CASSSYRGKTEAFF. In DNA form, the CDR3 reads TGTGCCAGCAGCAGTTACAGGGGGAAGACTGAAGCTTTCTTT.

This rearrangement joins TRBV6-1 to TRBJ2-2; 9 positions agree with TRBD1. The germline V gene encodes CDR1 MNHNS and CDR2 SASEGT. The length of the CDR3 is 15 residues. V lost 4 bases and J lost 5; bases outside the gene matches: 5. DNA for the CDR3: TGTGCCAGCAGTGTGAACAGGGGGCCAACCGGGGAGCTGTTTTTT. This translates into CASSVNRGPTGELFF.

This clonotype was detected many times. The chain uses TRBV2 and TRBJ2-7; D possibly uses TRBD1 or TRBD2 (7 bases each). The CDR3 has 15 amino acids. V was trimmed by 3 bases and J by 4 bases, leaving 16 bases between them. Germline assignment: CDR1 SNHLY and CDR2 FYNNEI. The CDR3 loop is CASSDFDREGYEQYF. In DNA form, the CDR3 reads TGTGCCAGCAGTGACTTCGACAGGGAGGGTTACGAGCAGTACTTC.

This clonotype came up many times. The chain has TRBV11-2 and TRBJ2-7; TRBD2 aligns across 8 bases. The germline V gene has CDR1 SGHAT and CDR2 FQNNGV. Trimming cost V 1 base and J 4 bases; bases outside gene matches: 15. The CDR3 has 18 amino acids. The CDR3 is CASSLGLAGGTVTYEQYF. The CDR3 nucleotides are TGTGCCAGCAGCTTAGGTTTGGCGGGGGGCACCGTTACGTACGAGCAGTACTTC.

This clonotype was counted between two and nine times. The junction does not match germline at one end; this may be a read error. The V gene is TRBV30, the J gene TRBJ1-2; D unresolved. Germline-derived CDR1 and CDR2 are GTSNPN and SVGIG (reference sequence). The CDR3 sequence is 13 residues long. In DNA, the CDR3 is TGTGCTTGGAGTGTGGCAGCGCTTAACGGCTACACCTTC. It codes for CAWSVAALNGYTF.